Described below is a single T cell receptor beta chain sequence and its context. Its matching antigen is unknown. Method: immunoSEQ multiplex PCR; TCRdb's copy keeps in-frame clones and lacks some. The sample comprises 1.5 million to 1.9 million clones, 98% of which are singletons, and 0.4% to 0.55% rests with the top ten. Every contributor of samples was a Caucasian grown-up residing in Nashville, Tennessee. This sample is part of a study of shared clonotypes between healthy human individuals. Overall study results and limits: Non-shared clonotypes were found to have lower generation probabilities than the clonotypes that were shared by all four of the sorted-subset donors. Since donors were few, the genetic and exposure-history diversity represented was limited. Larger richness was generally estimated for naive than memory subsets.

From germline, CDR1 is SGHRS and CDR2 YFSETQ. V gave up 2 bases and J gave up 2 bases; unmatched junction bases: 5. The CDR3 is 16 amino acids. This clonotype originated in a man aged 25 to 40 in good health. The chain is built from TRBV5-1 and TRBJ2-7; the match to TRBD2 covers 12 bases. The material sequenced was naive CD4+ T cells sorted from blood. Documented subset: CD45RA+ positively selected. The CDR3 loop reads CASSFALAGGTYEQYF. CDR3 sequence (DNA): TGCGCCAGCAGCTTCGCACTAGCGGGAGGCACCTACGAGCAGTACTTC.